Reported below is one T cell receptor (beta chain). The target antigen is unknown. The PCR ran on 60 Vbeta and 13 Jbeta primers. The data were produced by immunoSEQ multiplex PCR, yet TCRdb's version contains in-frame clones alone and is incomplete. The table shows about 150,000 clones, with 75% to 85% occurring only once. These data come from a study of cytomegalovirus exposure and HLA in healthy donors. Study findings and constraints: When analyzed later, a missense DCLRE1C variant was found to be linked to TCR beta V- and J-gene trimming. Some segments of the V type, notably TRBV6-2 and TRBV6-3, were excluded as indistinguishable. The study assumed roughly uniform donor sequencing depth for presence/absence analyses.

With V trimmed by 3 bases and J by 6 bases, 13 bases remained unmatched. The CDR3 runs to 17 residues. Germline V CDR1 and CDR2: SGHNT, YENEEA. The specimen sequenced was PBMCs. The source is a woman aged 40 to 55 in good health and CMV-seropositive. The rearrangement uses TRBV11-3 and TRBJ2-1; TRBD2 matches 8 bases. The CDR3 reads CASSFMSGSGSGNEQFF. Written as DNA, the CDR3 is TGTGCCAGCAGCTTTATGAGCGGGAGTGGGTCCGGCAATGAGCAGTTCTTC.